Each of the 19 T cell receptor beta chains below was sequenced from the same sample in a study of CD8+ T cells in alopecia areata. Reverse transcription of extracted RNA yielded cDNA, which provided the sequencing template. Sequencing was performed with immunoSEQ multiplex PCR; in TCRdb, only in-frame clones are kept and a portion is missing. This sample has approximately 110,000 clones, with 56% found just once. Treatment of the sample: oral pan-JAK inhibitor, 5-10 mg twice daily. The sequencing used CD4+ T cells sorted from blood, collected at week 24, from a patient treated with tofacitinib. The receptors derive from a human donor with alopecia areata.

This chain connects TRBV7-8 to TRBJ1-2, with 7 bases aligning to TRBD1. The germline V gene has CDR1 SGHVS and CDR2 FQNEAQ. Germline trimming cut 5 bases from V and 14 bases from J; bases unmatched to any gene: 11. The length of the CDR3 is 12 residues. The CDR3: CASSPRTGLITF. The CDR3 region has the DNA TGTGCCAGCAGCCCAAGGACAGGTCTTATAACCTTC.

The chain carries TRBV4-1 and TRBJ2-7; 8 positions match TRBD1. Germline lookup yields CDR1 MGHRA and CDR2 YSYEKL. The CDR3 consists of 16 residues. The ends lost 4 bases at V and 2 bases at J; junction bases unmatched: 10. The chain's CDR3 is CASSPLGQGGTYEQYF. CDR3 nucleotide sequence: TGCGCCAGCAGCCCGCTCGGACAGGGCGGTACCTACGAGCAGTACTTC.

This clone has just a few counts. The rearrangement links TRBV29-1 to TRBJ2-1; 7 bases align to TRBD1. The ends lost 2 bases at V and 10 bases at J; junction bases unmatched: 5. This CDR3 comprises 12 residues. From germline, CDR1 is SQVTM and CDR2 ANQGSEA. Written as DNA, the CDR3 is TGCAGCGTTGAAAAGGCGACAGGGGAGCAGTTCTTC. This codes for CSVEKATGEQFF.

The CDR3 sequence: CASSPGGAEQYF. DNA of the CDR3: TGCGCCAGCAGCCCCGGGGGGGCCGAGCAGTACTTC. The chain recombines TRBV5-1 with TRBJ2-7; 8 bases align to TRBD2. The CDR3 totals 12 residues. V trimming: 4 bases; J trimming: 6 bases; junction bases outside the gene matches: 3. The germline V gene has CDR1 SGHRS and CDR2 YFSETQ.

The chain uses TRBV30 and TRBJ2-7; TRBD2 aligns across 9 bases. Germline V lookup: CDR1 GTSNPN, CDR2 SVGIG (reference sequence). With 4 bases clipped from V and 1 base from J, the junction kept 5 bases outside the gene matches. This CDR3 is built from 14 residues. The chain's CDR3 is CAWNLAGLSYEQYF. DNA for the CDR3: TGTGCCTGGAATCTAGCGGGGTTGTCCTACGAGCAGTACTTC.

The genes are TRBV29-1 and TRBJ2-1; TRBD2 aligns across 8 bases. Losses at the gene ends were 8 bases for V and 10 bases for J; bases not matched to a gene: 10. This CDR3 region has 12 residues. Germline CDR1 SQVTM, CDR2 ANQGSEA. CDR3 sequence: CSFHGGTREQFF. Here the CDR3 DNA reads TGCAGCTTTCACGGGGGGACTAGGGAGCAGTTCTTC.

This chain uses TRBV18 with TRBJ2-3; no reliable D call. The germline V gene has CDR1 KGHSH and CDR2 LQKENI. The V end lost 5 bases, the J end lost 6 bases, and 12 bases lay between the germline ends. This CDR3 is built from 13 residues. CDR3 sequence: CASSMGTKDTQYF. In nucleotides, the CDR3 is TGTGCCAGCTCAATGGGAACCAAGGATACGCAGTATTTT.

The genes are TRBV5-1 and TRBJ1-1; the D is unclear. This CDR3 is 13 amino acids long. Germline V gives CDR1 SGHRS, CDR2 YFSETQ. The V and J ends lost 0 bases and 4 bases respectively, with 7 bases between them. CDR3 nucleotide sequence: TGCGCCAGCAGCTTGGGAGGAGCCACTGAAGCTTTCTTT. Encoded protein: CASSLGGATEAFF.

In nucleotides, the CDR3 is TGTGCCAGTAGTATAGACGGTCAGCCCCAGCATTTT. Translated: CASSIDGQPQHF. V usage is TRBV19 and J usage is TRBJ1-5; D not certain. This CDR3 has 12 residues. CDR1 LNHDA and CDR2 SQIVND come from the germline V gene (reference sequence). Trimming removed 0 bases from V and 6 bases from J, with 3 bases in between.

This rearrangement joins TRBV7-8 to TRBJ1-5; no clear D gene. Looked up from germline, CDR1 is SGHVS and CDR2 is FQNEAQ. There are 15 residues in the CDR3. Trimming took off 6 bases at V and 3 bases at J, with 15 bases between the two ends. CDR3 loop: CASSSSRPLNQPQHF. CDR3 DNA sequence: TGTGCCAGCAGTTCCTCTCGACCGCTCAATCAGCCCCAGCATTTT.

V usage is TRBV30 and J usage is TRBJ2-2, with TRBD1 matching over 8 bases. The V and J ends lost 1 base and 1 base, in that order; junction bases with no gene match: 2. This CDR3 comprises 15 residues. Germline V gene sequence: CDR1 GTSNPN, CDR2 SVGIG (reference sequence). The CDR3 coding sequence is TGTGCCTGGAGTGGGGGACAGGTGAACACCGGGGAGCTGTTTTTT. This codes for CAWSGGQVNTGELFF.

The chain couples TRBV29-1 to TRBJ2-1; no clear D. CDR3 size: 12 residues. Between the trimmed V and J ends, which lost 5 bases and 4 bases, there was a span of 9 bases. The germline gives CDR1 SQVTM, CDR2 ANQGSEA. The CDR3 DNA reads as TGCAGCGTTAATGAGTTGTACAATGAGCAGTTCTTC. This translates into CSVNELYNEQFF.

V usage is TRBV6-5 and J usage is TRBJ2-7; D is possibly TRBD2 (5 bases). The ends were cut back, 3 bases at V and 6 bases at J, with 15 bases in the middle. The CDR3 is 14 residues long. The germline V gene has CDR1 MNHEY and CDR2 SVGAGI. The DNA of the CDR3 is TGTGCCAGCAGTTATTTTGAGGGTCGGAGCGAGCAGTACTTC. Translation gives CASSYFEGRSEQYF.

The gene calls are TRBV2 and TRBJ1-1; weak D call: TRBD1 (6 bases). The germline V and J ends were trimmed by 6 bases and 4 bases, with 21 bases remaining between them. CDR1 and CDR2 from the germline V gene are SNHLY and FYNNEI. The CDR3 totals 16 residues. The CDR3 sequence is CASRMIGGQGGTEAFF. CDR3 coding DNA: TGTGCCAGCAGGATGATCGGGGGGCAGGGTGGCACTGAAGCTTTCTTT.

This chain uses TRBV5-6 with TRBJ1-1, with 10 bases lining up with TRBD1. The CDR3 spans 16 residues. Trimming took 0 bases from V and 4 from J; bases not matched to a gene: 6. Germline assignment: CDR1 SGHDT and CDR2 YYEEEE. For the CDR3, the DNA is TGTGCCAGCAGCTTGGTTCCGGGACAGGGGTTCACTGAAGCTTTCTTT. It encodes CASSLVPGQGFTEAFF.

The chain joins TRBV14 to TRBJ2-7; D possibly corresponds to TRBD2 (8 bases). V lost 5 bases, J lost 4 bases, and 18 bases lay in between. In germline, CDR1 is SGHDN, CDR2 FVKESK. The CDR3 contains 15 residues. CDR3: CASSEGTAGVYEQYF. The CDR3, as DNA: TGTGCCAGCAGCGAGGGGACAGCGGGGGTATACGAGCAGTACTTC.

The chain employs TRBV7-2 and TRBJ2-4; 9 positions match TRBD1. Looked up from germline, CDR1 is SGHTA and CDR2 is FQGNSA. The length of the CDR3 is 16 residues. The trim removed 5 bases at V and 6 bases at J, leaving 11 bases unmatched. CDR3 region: CASSLEGQGGVNIQYF. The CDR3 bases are TGTGCCAGCAGCCTGGAGGGACAGGGTGGGGTAAACATTCAGTACTTC.

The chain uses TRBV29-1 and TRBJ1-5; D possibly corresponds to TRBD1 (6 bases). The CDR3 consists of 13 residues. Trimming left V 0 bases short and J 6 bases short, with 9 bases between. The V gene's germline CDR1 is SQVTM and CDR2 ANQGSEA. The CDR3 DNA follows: TGCAGCGTTGAAGAGGGGGCAGGTCAGCCCCAGCATTTT. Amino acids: CSVEEGAGQPQHF.

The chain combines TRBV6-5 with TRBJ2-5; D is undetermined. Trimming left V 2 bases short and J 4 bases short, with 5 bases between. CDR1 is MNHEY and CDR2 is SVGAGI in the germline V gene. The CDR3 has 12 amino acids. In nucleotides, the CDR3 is TGTGCCAGCAGTTACGGGCGAGAGACCCAGTACTTC. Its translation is CASSYGRETQYF.